The 8 T cell receptor beta chains below come from one sample, sequenced in a study of shared T cell receptors in the human thymus. The repertoire was sequenced with immunoSEQ multiplex PCR; TCRdb's copy has only in-frame clones and lacks some. This sample has about 710,000 clones; approximately 87% occur once, and the top ten carry roughly 0.0089%. The same data also contributed to another study, on human thymus T cells.

Sequenced: thymocytes. All receptors derive from a boy younger than two with a congenital heart defect.

The CDR3 DNA is TGTGCCAGCAGCCAAGATGAACAGTACGAAAAACTGTTTTTT. Its translation: CASSQDEQYEKLFF. The chain couples TRBV4-2 to TRBJ1-4; no definite D call. Germline V lookup: CDR1 LGHNA, CDR2 YNFKEQ. The CDR3 has 14 amino acids. The ends were cut back, 0 bases at V and 8 bases at J, with 10 bases in the middle.

This clone was seen a single time. The chain carries TRBV2 and TRBJ2-1; 13 bases align to TRBD2. Trimming at V came to 4 bases and at J to 7 bases, leaving 19 bases not matched to a gene. This CDR3 is 20 amino acids long. Germline V gene lookup returns CDR1 SNHLY and CDR2 FYNNEI. The CDR3 protein is CASSARLAGGFQHGMNEQFF. The CDR3 nucleotides read TGTGCCAGCAGTGCCAGACTAGCGGGGGGCTTTCAGCACGGTATGAATGAGCAGTTCTTC.

As concerns this clone: One end of the junction is discordant with germline, which a read error may explain. This chain connects TRBV27 to TRBJ1-5; 7 bases fit TRBD1. The CDR3 extends over 14 amino acids. In germline, CDR1 is MNHEY, CDR2 SMNVEV (reference sequence). The CDR3, as DNA: TGTGCCAGCAGTCTGCTACAGGGGAATCGGCCCCAGCATTTT. This translates into CASSLLQGNRPQHF.

The CDR3 region is CASVGRDSTDTQYF. The CDR3 nucleotides are TGTGCCAGCGTAGGGCGGGATAGCACAGATACGCAGTATTTT. This chain links TRBV28 with TRBJ2-3; TRBD2 might be the D (6 bases). Trimming left V 8 bases short and J 0 bases short, with 12 bases between. Germline V gene sequence: CDR1 MDHEN, CDR2 SYDVKM. The CDR3 runs 14 residues.

This chain connects TRBV10-2 to TRBJ2-1, with 11 bases fitting TRBD2. The CDR3 extends over 15 amino acids. Germline V gene data show CDR1 as WSHSY and CDR2 as SAAADI. The ends lost 5 bases at V and 2 bases at J; junction bases unmatched: 2. The CDR3 DNA reads as TGCGCCAGCAGTAATAGCGGGAGGGCCTACAATGAGCAGTTCTTC. Residues: CASSNSGRAYNEQFF.

The rearrangement uses TRBV7-2 and TRBJ2-1; TRBD2 matches 12 bases. This CDR3 has 18 amino acids. The trim removed 5 bases at V and 3 bases at J, leaving 11 bases unmatched. From germline, CDR1 is SGHTA and CDR2 FQGNSA. Here the CDR3 reads CASSQGLAGQPYYNEQFF. The CDR3 DNA is TGTGCCAGCAGCCAGGGACTAGCGGGCCAGCCTTACTACAATGAGCAGTTCTTC.

V is TRBV5-6 and J is TRBJ2-4; D is possibly TRBD2 (5 bases). V lost 0 bases to trimming and J lost 0 bases, with 7 bases between them. Germline CDR1 is SGHDT and CDR2 is YYEEEE. The CDR3 consists of 15 residues. CDR3 sequence (DNA): TGTGCCAGCAGCTTGGGAAGCGGAGCCAAAAACATTCAGTACTTC. As protein: CASSLGSGAKNIQYF.

This clone has just one count. The chain has TRBV6-5 and TRBJ1-2, with 8 positions matching TRBD1. CDR1 and CDR2 (germline): MNHEY, SVGAGI. The junction had 10 bases not matched to a gene; V was cut back by 2 bases and J by 8 bases. This CDR3 is 15 amino acids long. CDR3 region: CASSYRKGQVEGYTF. The CDR3 bases are TGTGCCAGCAGTTACCGAAAGGGACAGGTGGAAGGCTACACCTTC.